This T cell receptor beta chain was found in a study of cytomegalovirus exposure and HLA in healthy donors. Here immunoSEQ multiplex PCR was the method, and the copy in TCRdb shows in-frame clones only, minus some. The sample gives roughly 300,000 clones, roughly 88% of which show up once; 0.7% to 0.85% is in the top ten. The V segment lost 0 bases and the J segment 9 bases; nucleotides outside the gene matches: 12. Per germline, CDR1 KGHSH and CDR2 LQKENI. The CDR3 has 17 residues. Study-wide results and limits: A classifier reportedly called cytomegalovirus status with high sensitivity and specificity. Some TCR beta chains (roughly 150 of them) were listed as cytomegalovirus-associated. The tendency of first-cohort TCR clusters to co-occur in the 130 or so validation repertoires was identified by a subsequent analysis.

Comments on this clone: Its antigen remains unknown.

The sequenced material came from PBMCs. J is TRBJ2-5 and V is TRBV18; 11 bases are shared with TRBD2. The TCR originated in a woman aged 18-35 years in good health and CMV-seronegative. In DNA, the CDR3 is TGTGCCAGCTCACCACCGTCCGGGACTAGCGGACCAGGGGCCCAGTACTTC. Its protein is CASSPPSGTSGPGAQYF.